This T cell receptor beta chain was sequenced during a study of T cell clonotyping in hematopoietic cell transplantation. Overall study results and limits: Broader posttransplant TCR repertoire diversity was predicted by graft donor and pretransplant recipient Inverse Simpson Index values. Recipient TCR diversity dropped after transplant; expanded clonotypes rose from day 30 to 180. At the given depth, recipient repertoires were over 95% de novo clonotypes.

A note on this clone: Its target is not known.

The junction had 7 bases not matched to a gene; V was cut back by 6 bases and J by 2 bases. CDR1 is SNHLY and CDR2 is FYNNEI in the germline V gene. There are 14 residues in the CDR3. Profiling relied on immunoSEQ multiplex PCR, and the TCRdb table lists in-frame clones only, not all of them. This table holds about 36,000 clones, around 90% found once. V usage is TRBV2 and J usage is TRBJ2-7; 7 bases fit TRBD1. Sample: peripheral blood mononuclear cells. The sequence derives from a woman aged 40 to 55 in good health. Some clones in this sample may be carry-over from other donors' samples. The CDR3 protein is CASRRGTETYEQYF. In DNA, the CDR3 is TGTGCCAGCAGGAGGGGGACAGAGACCTACGAGCAGTACTTC.